This TCR beta chain came from a study of shared clonotypes between healthy human individuals. The test was conducted at deep level. Here immunoSEQ multiplex PCR was the method, and the copy in TCRdb shows in-frame clones only, minus some. The top ten hold approximately 2% of the sample, which has 700,000 or so clones, roughly 70% seen once. The CDR3 contains 15 residues. Germline assignment: CDR1 LNHDA and CDR2 SQIVND (reference sequence). Trimming stripped 4 bases from V and 6 bases from J, with 18 bases between. Sequencing was performed on memory CD4+ T cells sorted from blood. Described subset: CD45RA-negative fraction. V is TRBV19 and J is TRBJ1-2; TRBD1 is a possible D gene (5 bases). The receptor comes from a woman in her twenties or thirties in good health. The chain's CDR3 is CASSSYPRQGHGYTF. The DNA of the CDR3 is TGTGCCAGTAGTAGCTATCCGCGGCAGGGTCATGGCTACACCTTC. Full variable domain (outside the CDR3, taken from reference TRBV19 and TRBJ1-2): DGGITQSPKYLFRKEGQNVTLSCEQNLNHDAMYWYRQDPGQGLRLIYYSQIVNDFQKGDIAEGYSVSREKKESFPLTVTSAQKNPTAFYLCASSSYPRQGHGYTFGSGTRLTVV.